This T cell receptor beta chain appears in the sequencing data of a study of cytomegalovirus exposure and HLA in healthy donors. Study information: Around 180 million T cells yielded approximately 110 million unique TCR beta sequences in earlier analysis. Broader study findings: Reports described diagnosis of cytomegalovirus status by the classifier as highly specific and sensitive. A later analysis found TCR association rates differed by HLA locus, highest for DRB1 and lowest for HLA-C. The likely explanation for a cluster of highly shared sequence variants was sequencing artifact.

PCR primers comprised 60 Vbeta and 13 Jbeta primers. Profiling relied on immunoSEQ multiplex PCR, and the TCRdb table lists in-frame clones only, not all of them. The sample holds fewer than 110,000 clones, around 80% seen once. With respect to this clone: Its cognate antigen is unknown.

J was trimmed by 2 bases and V by 0 bases; bases with no gene match: 7. Germline CDR1 PRHDT, CDR2 FYEKMQ (reference sequence). The CDR3 extends over 17 amino acids. V is TRBV13 and J is TRBJ2-7; 10 bases agree with TRBD1. This TCR derives from a woman aged 18 to 35 in good health and CMV-seropositive. Sequencing used PBMCs. The CDR3: CASSLGTGGAKAYEQYF. CDR3 bases: TGTGCCAGCAGCTTAGGGACAGGGGGCGCAAAAGCCTACGAGCAGTACTTC.